This T cell receptor beta chain comes out of a study of OX40 agonist ivuxolimab in advanced cancers. Data came from immunoSEQ multiplex PCR; TCRdb stores just in-frame clones and leaves some out. The sample has 53,000 or so clones, about four fifths seen once. Trimming cost V 5 bases and J 0 bases; bases outside gene matches: 12. Germline CDR1 and CDR2: SEHNR and FQNEAQ (reference sequence). The CDR3 contains 18 residues. The sample was CD4+ or CD8+ T cells sorted from blood, taken in a trial of the OX40 agonist ivuxolimab. The V call is TRBV7-9, the J call TRBJ2-7; 11 bases fit TRBD1. This receptor was obtained from an adult with an advanced solid tumor such as melanoma, head and neck, liver or kidney cancer. CDR3 nucleotide sequence: TGTGCCAGCAGCCCCTCTTCGTTGGGACAGGGGGTCTCCTACGAGCAGTACTTC. This encodes CASSPSSLGQGVSYEQYF.